This T cell receptor beta chain was captured in a study of blood T cell repertoires in COVID-19. Study-level background: Donors in the United States, Italy and Spain gave samples during acute or convalescent COVID-19. PBMCs, B-cell-depleted T cells, or T cells were the source of the cDNA or gDNA that made up the material.

V was cut by 0 bases and J by 0 bases, with 9 bases left in between. The germline CDR1 and CDR2 sequences are SGHKS and YYEKEE (reference sequence). The CDR3 extends over 15 amino acids. Per the authors' pipeline: Amplification of reference gene primers provided the estimated nucleated cell counts. Sequencing was performed with immunoSEQ multiplex PCR; in TCRdb, only in-frame clones are kept and a portion is missing. That table is the source of V, J and clone size, and D and trimming were worked out from the DNA. The sample includes about 39,000 clones, roughly 85% of them seen just once. The receptor's source is a human donor in a cohort sampled during active COVID-19. The rearrangement joins TRBV5-5 to TRBJ1-2; weak D call: TRBD1 (5 bases). Sequences were obtained from peripheral blood. The CDR3, as DNA: TGTGCCAGCAGCTTGGGGCCAGGGACTAACTATGGCTACACCTTC. Translating it yields CASSLGPGTNYGYTF.